These 19 T cell receptor beta chains came from one sample sequenced in a study of OX40 agonist ivuxolimab in advanced cancers. Measured with immunoSEQ multiplex PCR; TCRdb has only the in-frame clones, and not every one. Found here are some 70,000 clones, roughly nine tenths of them singletons; the top ten hold 0.85% to 1.2%. Sequencing was performed on CD4+ or CD8+ T cells sorted from blood, taken in a trial of the OX40 agonist ivuxolimab. All receptors come from an adult with an advanced solid tumor such as melanoma, head and neck, liver or kidney cancer.

The V and J genes are TRBV6-5 and TRBJ1-6, with 7 bases matching TRBD1. J lost 6 bases, V lost 2 bases, and 4 bases had no gene match. Per the germline V gene, CDR1 is MNHEY and CDR2 is SVGAGI. This CDR3 has 15 residues. The CDR3 coding sequence is TGTGCCAGCAGTTACGGCGGGACAGTTAATTCACCCCTCCACTTT. The encoded protein is CASSYGGTVNSPLHF.

This sequence joins TRBV11-2 and TRBJ2-2, with 7 bases lining up with TRBD1. V shed 5 bases, J shed 1 base, and the junction held 13 bases outside the gene matches. The CDR3 is 18 residues long. Germline V gene data show CDR1 as SGHAT and CDR2 as FQNNGV. The chain's CDR3 is CASSRGTAQLLNTGELFF. The CDR3 coding sequence is TGTGCCAGCAGCCGTGGGACAGCTCAACTCCTGAACACCGGGGAGCTGTTTTTT.

This clone appeared a single time. V usage is TRBV6-1 and J usage is TRBJ1-4, with D maybe TRBD1 (5 bases). CDR1 is MNHNS, CDR2 SASEGT, per germline. The CDR3 covers 15 residues. The V gene lost 5 bases and the J gene lost 5 bases, with 15 bases spanning the gap. Written as DNA, the CDR3 is TGTGCCAGCAGTACAAGACAGCGTTCGAATGAAAAACTGTTTTTT. It is translated as CASSTRQRSNEKLFF.

The chain links TRBV19 to TRBJ1-1; TRBD1 might be the D (5 bases). The CDR3 is made up of 12 amino acids. With 10 bases removed from V and 10 bases from J, the gap between germline ends came to 19 bases. Germline V CDR1 and CDR2: LNHDA, SQIVND (reference sequence). Written as DNA, the CDR3 is TGTGCCACCCCGGGGCCTGGGGGTACAGCTTTCTTT. Translating gives CATPGPGGTAFF.

The J gene is TRBJ2-7, the V gene TRBV11-2; 8 nucleotides line up with TRBD2. The CDR3 covers 17 residues. With V trimmed by 2 bases and J by 6 bases, 15 bases remained unmatched. CDR1 and CDR2 (germline): SGHAT, FQNNGV. The CDR3, as DNA: TGTGCCAGCAGCTTATTTTATGTCGGGACTAGGAAGCCCGAGCAGTACTTC. It is translated as CASSLFYVGTRKPEQYF. Together with reference TRBV11-2 and TRBJ2-7, the CDR3 gives the full variable domain: EAGVAQSPRYKIIEKRQSVAFWCNPISGHATLYWYQQILGQGPKLLIQFQNNGVVDDSQLPKDRFSAERLKGVDSTLKIQPAKLEDSAVYLCASSLFYVGTRKPEQYFGPGTRLTVT.

The rearrangement joins TRBV5-1 to TRBJ1-6, with D unclear. Trimming took off 5 bases at V and 10 bases at J, with 16 bases between the two ends. CDR3 size: 14 residues. Germline V CDR1 and CDR2: SGHRS, YFSETQ. Here the CDR3 reads CASSRRTFGSPLHF. DNA for the CDR3: TGCGCCAGCAGTCGCAGAACCTTCGGGTCACCCCTCCACTTT.

This clone was seen more than once but under ten times. V usage is TRBV6-6 and J usage is TRBJ1-6; TRBD1 aligns across 8 bases. The CDR3 has 15 amino acids. Germline loops: CDR1 MNHNY, CDR2 SVGAGI (reference sequence). Losses at the gene ends were 8 bases for V and 9 bases for J; bases not matched to a gene: 12. The chain's CDR3 is CASGGDRTLSSPLHF. For the CDR3, the DNA is TGTGCCAGCGGAGGGGACAGGACATTAAGTTCACCCCTCCACTTT.

The rearrangement links TRBV20-1 to TRBJ1-2, with 7 positions matching TRBD1. The CDR3 length is 11 residues. Germline V gene sequence: CDR1 DFQATT, CDR2 SNEGSKA (reference sequence). V trimming: 6 bases; J trimming: 7 bases; junction bases outside the gene matches: 5. CDR3 sequence (DNA): TGCAGTGCATGGCAGGGGGGTGGCTACACCTTC. It translates to CSAWQGGGYTF.

About this clone: The same CDR3 can be traced to other DNA sequences in this sample. This chain links TRBV5-1 with TRBJ2-5; no clear D. The CDR3 length is 12 residues. The V end lost 0 bases, the J end lost 5 bases, and 5 bases lay between the germline ends. CDR1 is SGHRS, CDR2 YFSETQ, per germline. Here the CDR3 reads CASSLVGETQYF. In nucleotides, the CDR3 is TGCGCCAGCAGCTTGGTTGGTGAGACCCAGTACTTC.

This chain connects TRBV7-9 to TRBJ2-2; the D is unclear. The CDR3 is 14 amino acids. The germline V gene encodes CDR1 SEHNR and CDR2 FQNEAQ (reference sequence). The ends were cut back, 3 bases at V and 4 bases at J, with 9 bases in the middle. The CDR3 loop is CASSFGRSTGELFF. As DNA, the CDR3 is TGTGCCAGCAGCTTCGGACGGAGCACCGGGGAGCTGTTTTTT. The full variable domain, its missing parts supplied by reference TRBV7-9 and TRBJ2-2, is DTGVSQNPRHKITKRGQNVTFRCDPISEHNRLYWYRQTLGQGPEFLTYFQNEAQLEKSRLLSDRFSAERPKGSFSTLEIQRTEQGDSAMYLCASSFGRSTGELFFGEGSRLTVL.

This clone was observed once. The rearrangement links TRBV9 to TRBJ1-6; D is unresolved. CDR3 length equals 18 residues. V was cut by 0 bases and J by 0 bases, with 13 bases left in between. Germline assignment: CDR1 SGDLS and CDR2 YYNGEE. CDR3 loop: CASSVGQEGNSYNSPLHF. CDR3 nucleotides: TGTGCCAGCAGCGTAGGCCAGGAGGGTAACTCCTATAATTCACCCCTCCACTTT. Full variable domain (remainder filled in from reference TRBV9 and TRBJ1-6): DSGVTQTPKHLITATGQRVTLRCSPRSGDLSVYWYQQSLDQGLQFLIQYYNGEERAKGNILERFSAQQFPDLHSELNLSSLELGDSALYFCASSVGQEGNSYNSPLHFGNGTRLTVT.

The V and J genes are TRBV6-5 and TRBJ1-1; D ambiguous. Looked up from germline, CDR1 is MNHEY and CDR2 is SVGAGI. There are 14 residues in the CDR3. V was pared by 2 bases and J by 5 bases, with 12 bases between. In DNA, the CDR3 is TGTGCCAGCAGTTACCTAGAGACAAAGACTGAAGCTTTCTTT. Amino acid sequence: CASSYLETKTEAFF.

The gene calls are TRBV19 and TRBJ2-7; TRBD1 matches 8 bases. The CDR3 runs 14 residues. The germline gives CDR1 LNHDA, CDR2 SQIVND (reference sequence). J was trimmed by 0 bases and V by 4 bases; bases with no gene match: 2. The CDR3 here is CASSTGTGSYEQYF. The CDR3 DNA is TGTGCCAGTAGTACCGGGACAGGCTCCTACGAGCAGTACTTC.

The chain uses TRBV5-4 and TRBJ2-3, with D uncertain. This CDR3 has 14 residues. Trimming took off 0 bases at V and 0 bases at J, with 5 bases between the two ends. Looked up from germline, CDR1 is SGHNT and CDR2 is YYREEE (reference sequence). CDR3 nucleotides: TGTGCCAGCAGCTTGGACTGGAGCACAGATACGCAGTATTTT. As protein: CASSLDWSTDTQYF.

This rearrangement joins TRBV19 to TRBJ2-5; the match to TRBD2 covers 10 bases. Germline CDR1 reads LNHDA; CDR2 reads SQIVND (reference sequence). This CDR3 spans 13 amino acids. Trimming at V came to 5 bases and at J to 6 bases, leaving 3 bases not matched to a gene. This CDR3 reads CASSASGGQTQYF. The CDR3 nucleotides are TGTGCCAGTAGTGCTAGCGGGGGACAGACCCAGTACTTC.

The rearrangement joins TRBV4-1 to TRBJ1-2, with D possibly matching TRBD1 (5 bases). Trimming removed 4 bases from V and 1 base from J, with 16 bases in between. The CDR3 totals 16 residues. In germline, CDR1 is MGHRA, CDR2 YSYEKL. CDR3 region: CASSPGQGVGNYGYTF. In DNA form, the CDR3 reads TGCGCCAGCAGCCCCGGGCAGGGAGTTGGTAACTATGGCTACACCTTC.

J is TRBJ2-7 and V is TRBV7-9, with a possible D match to TRBD1 (6 bases). V gave up 1 base and J gave up 6 bases, with 10 bases separating them. The CDR3 is 13 amino acids. Germline CDR1 and CDR2: SEHNR and FQNEAQ (reference sequence). The CDR3: CASSLEIRGEQYF. CDR3 nucleotides: TGTGCCAGCAGCTTAGAAATCAGGGGCGAGCAGTACTTC.

The chain uses TRBV18 and TRBJ2-5, with a weak D call TRBD1 (5 bases). Trimming cost V 1 base and J 7 bases, with 16 bases left between them. CDR3 length: 15 amino acids. Germline loops: CDR1 KGHSH, CDR2 LQKENI. The CDR3 sequence is CASSPLLQGPRTQYF. The CDR3 DNA follows: TGTGCCAGCTCACCACTCTTGCAGGGCCCAAGGACCCAGTACTTC. The full variable domain, rest sourced from reference TRBV18 and TRBJ2-5, is NAGVMQNPRHLVRRRGQEARLRCSPMKGHSHVYWYRQLPEEGLKFMVYLQKENIIDESGMPKERFSAEFPKEGPSILRIQQVVRGDSAAYFCASSPLLQGPRTQYFGPGTRLLVL.

The CDR3 DNA is TGCGCCAGCAGCTTCTCCGGGACAGGGTACACTGAAGCTTTCTTT. Translating gives CASSFSGTGYTEAFF. The rearrangement links TRBV5-1 to TRBJ1-1; 9 nucleotides match TRBD1. The CDR3 contains 15 residues. The V gene's germline CDR1 is SGHRS and CDR2 YFSETQ. Trimming cost V 2 bases and J 3 bases; bases outside gene matches: 5.